These T cell receptor beta chains were read from a single sample in a study of T cell clones after liver transplantation. The protocol was immunoSEQ multiplex PCR, while the TCRdb copy is restricted to in-frame clones and leaves out a portion. The repertoire consists of tens of thousands of clones, with around four fifths occurring once and the leading ten covering more than 2%. The starting material was CD4+ T cells from blood, obtained roughly 48 months after liver transplant. These receptors were collected from a human patient who received a liver transplant. Some T cells may be provided by the graft donor. The CDR3 runs from the conserved cysteine through the conserved F or W. The D gene is left open where the match is weak. Where a row states a size, it is once, few, many or the class of an expanded clone; other rows omit it.

>NA|TRBV28|NA|TRBJ1-4
TGTGCCAGCAGTTTATTGGGGACTGGGAATGAAAAACTGTTTTTT
CASSLLGTGNEKLFF
>NA|TRBV9|NA|TRBJ1-5
TGTGCCAGCAGCCTGGGGGCCTTGAATCAGCCCCAGCATTTT
CASSLGALNQPQHF
>NA|TRBV21-1|NA|TRBJ2-3
TGTGCCAGCAGCAAAGGGTTGACAGGAGACCTGGCAGATACGCAGTATTTT
CASSKGLTGDLADTQYF
>NA|TRBV27|NA|TRBJ2-1
TGTGCCAGCAGTTTAACTTGGGGAGTACAGAATGAGCAGTTCTTC
CASSLTWGVQNEQFF
>TRBD2|TRBV7-2|NA|TRBJ2-5
TGTGCCAGCAGTCCCTCTCAAGCGGGGTTTGAGACCCAGTACTTC
CASSPSQAGFETQYF
>NA|TRBV2|NA|TRBJ2-6
TGTGCCAGCAGCGAGAACTCTGGGGCCAACGTCCTGACTTTC
CASSENSGANVLTF
>NA|TRBV7-2|NA|TRBJ2-2
TGTGCCAGCAGCGCCCGACAGGTCGCGAACACCGGGGAGCTGTTTTTT
CASSARQVANTGELFF
>NA|TRBV27|NA|TRBJ1-5
TGTGCCAGCAGTTCGGTGGGGACGAGTGGCAATCAGCCCCAGCATTTT
CASSSVGTSGNQPQHF
>NA|TRBV5-1|NA|TRBJ2-5
TGCGCCAGCAGCTTACGAGAGACCCAGTACTTC
CASSLRETQYF
>NA|TRBV28|NA|TRBJ1-2
TGTGCCAGCAATGCCCCGCGGAGTGGTATTAACTATGGCTACACCTTC
CASNAPRSGINYGYTF
>TRBD1|TRBV19|NA|TRBJ2-1
TGTGCCAGTACCGGGACAGGGGGCTACAATGAGCAGTTCTTC
CASTGTGGYNEQFF
>NA|TRBV5-1|NA|TRBJ1-3
TGCGCCAGCAGCTTCGAGGGTATCTCTGGAAACACCATATATTTT
CASSFEGISGNTIYF
>NA|TRBV9|NA|TRBJ2-3
TGTGCCAGCAGCGTAGCGGGGGCCGGATCAGATACGCAGTATTTT
CASSVAGAGSDTQYF
>NA|TRBV29-1|NA|TRBJ2-1
TGCAGCGCGACCCAACGCCCCGAGCAGTTCTTC
CSATQRPEQFF
>NA|TRBV7-6|NA|TRBJ2-7
TGTGCCAGCAGCACGAGACTAGGGGAGCAGTACTTC
CASSTRLGEQYF
>TRBD1|TRBV5-4|NA|TRBJ1-1
TGTGCCAGCAGCTTGCCCGACAGGGTCGGGACTGAAGCTTTCTTT
CASSLPDRVGTEAFF
>NA|TRBV7-2|NA|TRBJ1-1
TGTGCCAGCAGCTTCTCCAGGGTAAACACTGAAGCTTTCTTT
CASSFSRVNTEAFF
>NA|TRBV9|few|TRBJ2-1
TGTGCCAGCAGCGTAGAGAATGAGCAGTTCTTC
CASSVENEQFF
>NA|TRBV2|NA|TRBJ1-1
TGTGCCAGCCAGAGACGCACGAACACTGAAGCTTTCTTT
CASQRRTNTEAFF
>NA|TRBV7-8|NA|TRBJ2-5
TGTGCCAGCAGCTTAGTTAGGTGGAAAGAGACCCAGTACTTC
CASSLVRWKETQYF
>NA|TRBV5-1|NA|TRBJ1-3
TGCGCCAGCAGTCCCTCGGGGCTCTCTGGAAACACCATATATTTT
CASSPSGLSGNTIYF
>NA|TRBV9|NA|TRBJ2-7
TGTGCCAGCAGCTCGCAGGGGACCTACGAGCAGTACTTC
CASSSQGTYEQYF
>NA|TRBV29-1|NA|TRBJ2-3
TGCAGCGTTGAACGGGGAGGCACAGATACGCAGTATTTT
CSVERGGTDTQYF
>TRBD2|TRBV9|NA|TRBJ2-1
TGTGCCAGCAGCCCCAGACTAGCGGGGGGAGGTAATGAGCAGTTCTTC
CASSPRLAGGGNEQFF
>NA|TRBV6-5|NA|TRBJ1-5
TGTGCCAGCAGTCAAGTCGGCGGTATTCAGCCCCAGCATTTT
CASSQVGGIQPQHF
>NA|TRBV23-1|NA|TRBJ2-5
TGCGCCAGCAGTCAATCGAGGAAGGCGGAGACCCAGTACTTC
CASSQSRKAETQYF
>NA|TRBV7-2|NA|TRBJ1-5
TGTGCCAGCAGCTTAGCGGTAAGGCAGCCCCAGCATTTT
CASSLAVRQPQHF
>NA|TRBV28|NA|TRBJ2-7
TGTGCCAGCAGTAGGGCTGTGGCAGGGGCAGACGAGCAGTACTTC
CASSRAVAGADEQYF
>NA|TRBV7-3|NA|TRBJ2-1
TGTGCCAGCAGCTCTGTAGCGGAAGCCTACAATGAGCAGTTCTTC
CASSSVAEAYNEQFF
>NA|TRBV7-9|NA|TRBJ1-1
TGTGCCAGCAGCTCTCGCCTGGTGGACACTGAAGCTTTCTTT
CASSSRLVDTEAFF
>NA|TRBV5-6|NA|TRBJ2-2
TGTGCCAGCAGCTTGATCATCGGGACGAACACCGGGGAGCTGTTTTTT
CASSLIIGTNTGELFF
>TRBD2|TRBV5-1|NA|TRBJ2-7
TGCGCCAGCAGCTTGGGAGCGGGAGGGGCCTACGAGCAGTACTTC
CASSLGAGGAYEQYF
>NA|TRBV7-7|NA|TRBJ2-3
TGTGCCAGCAGCTTAGCTAGCACAGATACGCAGTATTTT
CASSLASTDTQYF
>NA|TRBV4-2|once|TRBJ2-3
TGTGCCAGCAGCCAAGGCCCGGGTGCTAGCACAGATACGCAGTATTTT
CASSQGPGASTDTQYF
>NA|TRBV6-5|NA|TRBJ1-1
TGTGCCAGCAGTAGACAGTCCATTTGGAACACTGAAGCTTTCTTT
CASSRQSIWNTEAFF
>TRBD1|TRBV9|NA|TRBJ2-1
TGTGCCAGCAGCATATCACAGGGGGAAGACTGGGATGAGCAGTTCTTC
CASSISQGEDWDEQFF